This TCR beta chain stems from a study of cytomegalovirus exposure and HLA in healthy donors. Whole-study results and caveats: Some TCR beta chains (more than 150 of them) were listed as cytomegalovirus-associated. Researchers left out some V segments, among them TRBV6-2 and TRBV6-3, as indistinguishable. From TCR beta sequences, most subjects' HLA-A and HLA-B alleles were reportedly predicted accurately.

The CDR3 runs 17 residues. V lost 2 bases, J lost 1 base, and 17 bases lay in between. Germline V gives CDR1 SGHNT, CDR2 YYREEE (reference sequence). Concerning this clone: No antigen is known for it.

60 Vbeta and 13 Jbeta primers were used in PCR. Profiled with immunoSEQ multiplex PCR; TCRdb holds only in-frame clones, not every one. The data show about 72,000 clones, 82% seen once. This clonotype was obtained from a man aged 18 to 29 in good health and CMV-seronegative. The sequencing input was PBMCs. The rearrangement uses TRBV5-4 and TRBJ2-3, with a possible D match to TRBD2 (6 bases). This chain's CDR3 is CASSFSSSEDRTDTQYF. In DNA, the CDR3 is TGTGCCAGCAGCTTTTCCTCTAGCGAAGACCGCACAGATACGCAGTATTTT.